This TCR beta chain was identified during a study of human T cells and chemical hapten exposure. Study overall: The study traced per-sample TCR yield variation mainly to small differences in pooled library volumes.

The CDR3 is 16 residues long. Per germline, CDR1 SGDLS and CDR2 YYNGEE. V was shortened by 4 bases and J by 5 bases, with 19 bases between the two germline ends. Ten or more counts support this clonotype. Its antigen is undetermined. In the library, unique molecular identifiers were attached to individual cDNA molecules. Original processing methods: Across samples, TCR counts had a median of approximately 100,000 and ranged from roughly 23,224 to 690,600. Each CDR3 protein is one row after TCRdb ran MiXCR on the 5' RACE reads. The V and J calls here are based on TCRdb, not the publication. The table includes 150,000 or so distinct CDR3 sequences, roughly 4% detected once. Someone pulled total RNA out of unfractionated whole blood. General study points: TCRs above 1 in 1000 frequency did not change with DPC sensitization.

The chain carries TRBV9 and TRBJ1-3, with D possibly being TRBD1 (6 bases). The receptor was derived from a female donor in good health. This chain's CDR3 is CASSHPQGILRNTIYF. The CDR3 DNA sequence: TGTGCCAGCAGCCACCCCCAGGGGATATTGAGAAACACCATATATTTT.